This T cell receptor (beta chain) was captured by sequencing in a study of blood T cell repertoires in COVID-19. TCRdb's copy holds only in-frame clones and misses some; the assay was immunoSEQ multiplex PCR. This sample has almost 200,000 clones, with roughly 90% found just once. The CDR3 has 14 residues. Trimming stripped 5 bases from V and 3 bases from J, with 10 bases between. From germline, CDR1 is SGHTA and CDR2 FQGNSA. V usage is TRBV7-2 and J usage is TRBJ2-2; D perhaps matches TRBD1 (6 bases). Sequenced material: PBMCs or T cells enriched from blood (not recorded which). This TCR was recovered from a woman younger than 30 who had recovered from COVID-19. This chain's CDR3 is CASSKGHYTGELFF. DNA of the CDR3: TGTGCCAGCAGCAAGGGACACTACACCGGGGAGCTGTTTTTT.